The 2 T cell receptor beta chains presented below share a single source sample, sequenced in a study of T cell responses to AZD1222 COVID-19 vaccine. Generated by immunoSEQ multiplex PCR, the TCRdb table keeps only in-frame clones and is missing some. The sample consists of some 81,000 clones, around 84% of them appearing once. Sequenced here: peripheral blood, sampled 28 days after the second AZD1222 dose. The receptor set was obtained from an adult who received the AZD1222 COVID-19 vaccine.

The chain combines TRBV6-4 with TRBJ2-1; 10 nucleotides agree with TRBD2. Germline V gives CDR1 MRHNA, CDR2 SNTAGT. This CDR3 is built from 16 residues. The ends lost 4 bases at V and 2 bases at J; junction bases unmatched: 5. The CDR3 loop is CASSVVAGGPYNEQFF. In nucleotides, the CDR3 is TGTGCCAGCAGTGTGGTAGCGGGGGGACCCTACAATGAGCAGTTCTTC.

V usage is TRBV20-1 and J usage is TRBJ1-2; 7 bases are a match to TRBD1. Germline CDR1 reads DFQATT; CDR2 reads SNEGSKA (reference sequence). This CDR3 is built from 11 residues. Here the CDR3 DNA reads TGCAGCCCCCAGGGGGGGAATGGCTACACCTTC. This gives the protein CSPQGGNGYTF.